A selection of T cell receptor beta chains follows, all from one sample in a study of blood T cell repertoires in COVID-19. Some clones are missing from TCRdb's copy, which holds only in-frame ones; the method was immunoSEQ multiplex PCR. The sample lists around 170,000 clones, about 80% seen once, with about 15% in the top ten. Input material: PBMCs or T cells enriched from blood (not recorded which). The source is a man in his sixties who had been exposed to COVID-19. CDR3s include the opening cysteine and the closing phenylalanine or tryptophan. D genes are given only for firm matches. Where a row states a size, it is once, few, many or the class of an expanded clone; other rows omit it.

d_call: TRBD1
clone_size: few
j_call: TRBJ2-7
v_call: TRBV19
cdr3_aa: CASTPGQSPYEQYF
cdr3_nt: TGTGCCAGTACCCCGGGACAGTCTCCCTACGAGCAGTACTTC

d_call: -
clone_size: -
j_call: TRBJ1-5
v_call: TRBV28
cdr3_aa: CASSLQVGQPQHF
cdr3_nt: TGTGCCAGCAGTTTACAGGTGGGTCAGCCCCAGCATTTT

d_call: -
clone_size: few
j_call: TRBJ1-2
v_call: TRBV2
cdr3_aa: CASSARRGTPNYGYTF
cdr3_nt: TGTGCCAGCAGCGCGAGGCGTGGGACACCGAACTATGGCTACACCTTC

d_call: TRBD1
clone_size: few
j_call: TRBJ1-2
v_call: TRBV7-9
cdr3_aa: CASNELTGTVPHYGYTF
cdr3_nt: TGTGCCAGCAACGAGCTGACCGGGACAGTCCCACACTATGGCTACACCTTC

d_call: TRBD2
clone_size: -
j_call: TRBJ2-7
v_call: TRBV3-1/TRBV3-2
cdr3_aa: CASSQDILAGANEQYF
cdr3_nt: TGTGCCAGCAGCCAAGATATTCTAGCGGGAGCAAACGAGCAGTACTTC

d_call: -
clone_size: -
j_call: TRBJ2-2
v_call: TRBV3-1/TRBV3-2
cdr3_aa: CASSPRGSISGELFF
cdr3_nt: TGTGCCAGCAGCCCCCGAGGGAGTATCTCCGGGGAGCTGTTTTTT

d_call: TRBD2
clone_size: -
j_call: TRBJ2-1
v_call: TRBV4-2
cdr3_aa: CASSQDAGGYYNEQFF
cdr3_nt: TGTGCCAGCAGCCAAGACGCGGGAGGGTACTACAATGAGCAGTTCTTC

d_call: -
clone_size: -
j_call: TRBJ1-3
v_call: TRBV4-3
cdr3_aa: CASSQDLIGVGLNF
cdr3_nt: TGCGCCAGCAGCCAAGATCTTATCGGGGTAGGGCTGAATTTT

d_call: TRBD1
clone_size: -
j_call: TRBJ2-7
v_call: TRBV6-5
cdr3_aa: CASRQGDYEQYF
cdr3_nt: TGTGCCAGCAGACAGGGGGACTACGAGCAGTACTTC

d_call: -
clone_size: -
j_call: TRBJ2-1
v_call: TRBV5-6
cdr3_aa: CASSVTWNEQFF
cdr3_nt: TGTGCCAGCAGCGTGACTTGGAATGAGCAGTTCTTC

d_call: -
clone_size: -
j_call: TRBJ1-1
v_call: TRBV9
cdr3_aa: CASSVGDTEAFF
cdr3_nt: TGTGCCAGCAGCGTAGGAGACACTGAAGCTTTCTTT

d_call: TRBD2
clone_size: -
j_call: TRBJ2-1
v_call: TRBV7-7
cdr3_aa: CASSKGLAGLYNEQFF
cdr3_nt: TGTGCCAGCAGCAAAGGACTAGCGGGATTATACAATGAGCAGTTCTTC

d_call: TRBD2
clone_size: once
j_call: TRBJ2-5
v_call: TRBV30
cdr3_aa: CAWSAFGGGPGETQYF
cdr3_nt: TGTGCCTGGAGTGCGTTCGGGGGAGGGCCTGGGGAGACCCAGTACTTC

d_call: -
clone_size: -
j_call: TRBJ1-2
v_call: TRBV5-6
cdr3_aa: CASSPRRSQLYGYTF
cdr3_nt: TGTGCCAGCAGCCCCCGGCGGAGCCAACTCTATGGCTACACCTTC

d_call: TRBD1
clone_size: -
j_call: TRBJ1-3
v_call: TRBV7-6
cdr3_aa: CASSSGDRASGNTIYF
cdr3_nt: TGTGCCAGCAGCAGCGGGGACAGGGCGTCTGGAAACACCATATATTTT

d_call: -
clone_size: -
j_call: TRBJ1-4
v_call: TRBV7-2
cdr3_aa: CASSLAGGTNEKLFF
cdr3_nt: TGTGCCAGCAGCTTAGCGGGAGGGACTAATGAAAAACTGTTTTTT

d_call: -
clone_size: -
j_call: TRBJ2-7
v_call: TRBV7-9
cdr3_aa: CASSLGSSSYEQYF
cdr3_nt: TGTGCCAGCAGCTTAGGATCTAGCTCCTACGAGCAGTACTTC

d_call: TRBD2
clone_size: few
j_call: TRBJ2-5
v_call: TRBV25-1
cdr3_aa: CASSLSTSGRVGETQYF
cdr3_nt: TGTGCCAGCAGTTTATCGACTAGCGGGAGAGTGGGGGAGACCCAGTACTTC

d_call: -
clone_size: -
j_call: TRBJ1-6
v_call: TRBV28
cdr3_aa: CASSDRTGDNSPLHF
cdr3_nt: TGTGCCAGCAGTGATAGGACGGGGGATAATTCACCCCTCCACTTT

d_call: -
clone_size: few
j_call: TRBJ1-1
v_call: TRBV9
cdr3_aa: CASSVASGRAFF
cdr3_nt: TGTGCCAGCAGCGTAGCGAGTGGGAGAGCTTTCTTT

d_call: TRBD2
clone_size: -
j_call: TRBJ2-5
v_call: TRBV5-1
cdr3_aa: CASSLASGQETQYF
cdr3_nt: TGCGCCAGCAGCTTGGCTAGCGGTCAAGAGACCCAGTACTTC

d_call: -
clone_size: -
j_call: TRBJ2-3
v_call: TRBV7-9
cdr3_aa: CASSLGILGPLQYF
cdr3_nt: TGTGCCAGCAGCTTAGGAATCCTAGGTCCCCTTCAGTATTTT

d_call: TRBD1
clone_size: -
j_call: TRBJ1-1
v_call: TRBV10-3
cdr3_aa: CAITDRGRNTEAFF
cdr3_nt: TGTGCCATCACTGACAGGGGTCGGAACACTGAAGCTTTCTTT

d_call: TRBD1
clone_size: many
j_call: TRBJ1-6
v_call: TRBV27
cdr3_aa: CASSLSRTGGTNSPLHF
cdr3_nt: TGTGCCAGCAGTTTATCGCGGACAGGAGGGACCAATTCACCCCTCCACTTT

d_call: TRBD2
clone_size: -
j_call: TRBJ2-3
v_call: TRBV7-9
cdr3_aa: CASSFTSGSTDTQYF
cdr3_nt: TGTGCCAGCAGCTTTACTAGCGGGAGCACAGATACGCAGTATTTT

d_call: -
clone_size: -
j_call: TRBJ2-7
v_call: TRBV7-2
cdr3_aa: CASSQPGTPWEQYF
cdr3_nt: TGTGCCAGCAGCCAACCCGGGACACCGTGGGAGCAGTACTTC